Sequencing of this T cell receptor beta chain was carried out in a study of vaccination effects on CD4 cells after COVID-19. V was cut by 0 bases and J by 4 bases, with 10 bases left in between. In germline, CDR1 is LGHNT, CDR2 FRNRAP. The CDR3 covers 14 residues. Here immunoSEQ multiplex PCR was the method, and the copy in TCRdb shows in-frame clones only, minus some. The table lists tens of thousands of clones, around 75% of them singletons, with roughly 35% in the top ten. Under the ViraFEST assay, PBMC were stimulated with viral peptide pools so that antigen-specific CD4+ T cells expanded. Sequencing was performed afterwards. Culturing for ten to eleven days preceded CD4+ T cell isolation. This person caught SARS-CoV-2 sometime from March to December 2020, and PCR testing confirmed the infection. Turning to this clone: Its antigen is as yet unknown.

The chain carries TRBV12-5 and TRBJ2-7; D unclear. The sequences come from CD4+ T cells from PBMCs cultured with a peptide pool, collected before COVID-19 vaccination. This TCR was recovered from a human donor who had a prior SARS-CoV-2 infection. CDR3 protein: CASGLVSPRYEQYF. For the CDR3, the DNA is TGTGCTAGTGGTTTGGTATCCCCGAGGTACGAGCAGTACTTC.